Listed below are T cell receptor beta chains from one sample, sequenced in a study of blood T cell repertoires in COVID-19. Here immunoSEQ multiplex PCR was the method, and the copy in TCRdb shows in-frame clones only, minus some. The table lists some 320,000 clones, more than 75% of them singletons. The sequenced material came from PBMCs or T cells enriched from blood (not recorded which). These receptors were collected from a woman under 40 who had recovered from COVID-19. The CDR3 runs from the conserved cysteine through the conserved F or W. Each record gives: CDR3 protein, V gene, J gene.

CDR3 protein: CASSRTGGSEKLFF
V gene: TRBV7-9
J gene: TRBJ1-4

CDR3 protein: CASSAGQGHHATIYF
V gene: TRBV11-3
J gene: TRBJ1-3

CDR3 protein: CASSPDRGLFQPQHF
V gene: TRBV11-2
J gene: TRBJ1-5

CDR3 protein: CASSGTGGNEQFF
V gene: TRBV6-4
J gene: TRBJ2-1

CDR3 protein: CASSRGDSGQPQHF
V gene: TRBV6-5
J gene: TRBJ1-5

CDR3 protein: CASSLAGERYNEQFF
V gene: TRBV5-1
J gene: TRBJ2-1

CDR3 protein: CASSRDKNTGELFF
V gene: TRBV3-1/TRBV3-2
J gene: TRBJ2-2

CDR3 protein: CASSFTMNTEAFF
V gene: TRBV5-1
J gene: TRBJ1-1

CDR3 protein: CASSLQGSTDTQYF
V gene: TRBV28
J gene: TRBJ2-3

CDR3 protein: CASSSDSLNEKLFF
V gene: TRBV5-6
J gene: TRBJ1-4

CDR3 protein: CASSFEGMSNQPQHF
V gene: TRBV6-2/TRBV6-3
J gene: TRBJ1-5

CDR3 protein: CASSEARRVAGAESNTGELFF
V gene: TRBV6-1
J gene: TRBJ2-2

CDR3 protein: CASSQDTRGPANEKLFF
V gene: TRBV4-1
J gene: TRBJ1-4

CDR3 protein: CASSSQAGGANEQFF
V gene: TRBV7-6
J gene: TRBJ2-1

CDR3 protein: CASSLGPETYGYTF
V gene: TRBV27
J gene: TRBJ1-2

CDR3 protein: CASSYELSYNSPLHF
V gene: TRBV6-5
J gene: TRBJ1-6

CDR3 protein: CASTLTGGETQYF
V gene: TRBV3-1/TRBV3-2
J gene: TRBJ2-5

CDR3 protein: CASSLREYGQLFF
V gene: TRBV28
J gene: TRBJ1-4

CDR3 protein: CASSQGRQGNTEAFF
V gene: TRBV4-2
J gene: TRBJ1-1

CDR3 protein: CATRGQQNTGELFF
V gene: TRBV15
J gene: TRBJ2-2

CDR3 protein: CASSRPPGGAGEKLFF
V gene: TRBV7-2
J gene: TRBJ1-4

CDR3 protein: CASLNPLGTGLSGNTIYF
V gene: TRBV28
J gene: TRBJ1-3

CDR3 protein: CSVGRGNEQFF
V gene: TRBV29-1
J gene: TRBJ2-1

CDR3 protein: CASRGARFKNIQYF
V gene: TRBV19
J gene: TRBJ2-4

CDR3 protein: CASSPQGASSGANVLTF
V gene: TRBV27
J gene: TRBJ2-6

CDR3 protein: CASSPPGGLGYTF
V gene: TRBV5-5
J gene: TRBJ1-2

CDR3 protein: CASSIAGTGRNTEAFF
V gene: TRBV19
J gene: TRBJ1-1

CDR3 protein: CASSQETGTTDTQYF
V gene: TRBV4-1
J gene: TRBJ2-3

CDR3 protein: CASSVTGGNPYEQYF
V gene: TRBV5-1
J gene: TRBJ2-7

CDR3 protein: CASSPQGAGYTF
V gene: TRBV18
J gene: TRBJ1-2

CDR3 protein: CASSLGMGGNSPLHF
V gene: TRBV5-6
J gene: TRBJ1-6

CDR3 protein: CASSYSSMSDQPQHF
V gene: TRBV6-2/TRBV6-3
J gene: TRBJ1-5

CDR3 protein: CATSRRGGNNEQFF
V gene: TRBV3-1/TRBV3-2
J gene: TRBJ2-1

CDR3 protein: CASSPGRYEQYF
V gene: TRBV7-2
J gene: TRBJ2-7

CDR3 protein: CSAKRGLEQYF
V gene: TRBV20-1
J gene: TRBJ2-7

CDR3 protein: CASSTRDRAGYQPQHF
V gene: TRBV6-6
J gene: TRBJ1-5

CDR3 protein: CASSLLGGAGTEAFF
V gene: TRBV3-1/TRBV3-2
J gene: TRBJ1-1

CDR3 protein: CASIREKVSPLHF
V gene: TRBV2
J gene: TRBJ1-6

CDR3 protein: CASSEGLAGGYPEQFF
V gene: TRBV10-2
J gene: TRBJ2-1

CDR3 protein: CASSLGREDTQYF
V gene: TRBV7-2
J gene: TRBJ2-3

CDR3 protein: CAWRAGQGGYGYTF
V gene: TRBV30
J gene: TRBJ1-2

CDR3 protein: CASSQRLAGGATKKDIQYF
V gene: TRBV3-1/TRBV3-2
J gene: TRBJ2-4

CDR3 protein: CASSLASGGPQETQYF
V gene: TRBV5-1
J gene: TRBJ2-5

CDR3 protein: CASSPGTSLEQFF
V gene: TRBV5-1
J gene: TRBJ2-1

CDR3 protein: CASSLVARVTEAFF
V gene: TRBV5-6
J gene: TRBJ1-1

CDR3 protein: CASSLGAAGANVLTF
V gene: TRBV5-4
J gene: TRBJ2-6

CDR3 protein: CSAPRPGQGNGYTF
V gene: TRBV29-1
J gene: TRBJ1-2

CDR3 protein: CASSRISGLKHEQYF
V gene: TRBV5-1
J gene: TRBJ2-7

CDR3 protein: CASSSRSSGGLGQEKLFF
V gene: TRBV7-2
J gene: TRBJ1-4

CDR3 protein: CASNRVLPGLGTGELFF
V gene: TRBV2
J gene: TRBJ2-2

CDR3 protein: CASQISSYNSPLHF
V gene: TRBV15
J gene: TRBJ1-6

CDR3 protein: CATSSNSGGNTIYF
V gene: TRBV15
J gene: TRBJ1-3

CDR3 protein: CASRLQVGDEQYF
V gene: TRBV7-9
J gene: TRBJ2-7